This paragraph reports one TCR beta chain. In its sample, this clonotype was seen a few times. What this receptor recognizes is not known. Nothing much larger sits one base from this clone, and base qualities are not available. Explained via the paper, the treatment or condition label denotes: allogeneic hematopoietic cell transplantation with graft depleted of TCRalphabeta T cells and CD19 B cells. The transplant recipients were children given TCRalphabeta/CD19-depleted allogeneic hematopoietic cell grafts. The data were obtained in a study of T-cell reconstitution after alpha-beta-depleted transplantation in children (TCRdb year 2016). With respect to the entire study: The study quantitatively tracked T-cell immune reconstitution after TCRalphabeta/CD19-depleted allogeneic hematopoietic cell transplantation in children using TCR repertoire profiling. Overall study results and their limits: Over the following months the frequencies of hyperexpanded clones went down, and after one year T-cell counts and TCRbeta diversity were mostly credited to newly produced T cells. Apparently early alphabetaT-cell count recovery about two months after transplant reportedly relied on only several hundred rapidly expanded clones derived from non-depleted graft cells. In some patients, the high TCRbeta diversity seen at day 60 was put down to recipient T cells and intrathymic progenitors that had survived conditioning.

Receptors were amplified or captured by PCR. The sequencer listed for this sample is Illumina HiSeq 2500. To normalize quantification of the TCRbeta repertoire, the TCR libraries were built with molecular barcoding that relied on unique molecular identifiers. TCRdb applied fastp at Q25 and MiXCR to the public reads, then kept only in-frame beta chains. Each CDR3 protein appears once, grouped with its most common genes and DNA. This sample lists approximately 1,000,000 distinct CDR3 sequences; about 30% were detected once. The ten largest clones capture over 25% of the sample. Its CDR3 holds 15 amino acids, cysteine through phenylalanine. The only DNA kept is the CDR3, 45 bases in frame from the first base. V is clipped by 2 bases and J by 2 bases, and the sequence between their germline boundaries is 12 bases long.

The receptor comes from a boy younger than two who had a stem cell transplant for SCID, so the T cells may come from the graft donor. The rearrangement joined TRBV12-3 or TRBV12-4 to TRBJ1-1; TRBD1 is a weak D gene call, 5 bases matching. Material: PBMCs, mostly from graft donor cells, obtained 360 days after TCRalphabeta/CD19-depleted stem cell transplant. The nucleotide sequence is TGTGCCAGCAGTTTATGGGGCAGGGCTAACACTGAAGCTTTCTTT. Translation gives CASSLWGRANTEAFF.